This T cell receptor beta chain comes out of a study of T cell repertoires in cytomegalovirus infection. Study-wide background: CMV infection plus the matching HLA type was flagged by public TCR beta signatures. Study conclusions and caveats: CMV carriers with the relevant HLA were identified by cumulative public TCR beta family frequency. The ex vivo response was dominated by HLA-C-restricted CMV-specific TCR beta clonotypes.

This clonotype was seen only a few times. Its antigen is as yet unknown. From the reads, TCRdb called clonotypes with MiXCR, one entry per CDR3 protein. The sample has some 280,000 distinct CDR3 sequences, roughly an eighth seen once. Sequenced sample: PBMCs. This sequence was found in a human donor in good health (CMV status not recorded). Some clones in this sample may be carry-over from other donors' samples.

The CDR3 DNA follows: TGTGCCAGCAGCGCGGACGGGGACAGGGGGAATCAGCCCCAGCATTTT. It translates to CASSADGDRGNQPQHF. The J gene is TRBJ1-5, the V gene TRBV7-8, with 11 bases aligning to TRBD1. Germline trimming cut 5 bases from V and 4 bases from J; bases unmatched to any gene: 7. The CDR3 is made up of 16 amino acids. CDR1 is SGHVS, CDR2 FQNEAQ, per germline.